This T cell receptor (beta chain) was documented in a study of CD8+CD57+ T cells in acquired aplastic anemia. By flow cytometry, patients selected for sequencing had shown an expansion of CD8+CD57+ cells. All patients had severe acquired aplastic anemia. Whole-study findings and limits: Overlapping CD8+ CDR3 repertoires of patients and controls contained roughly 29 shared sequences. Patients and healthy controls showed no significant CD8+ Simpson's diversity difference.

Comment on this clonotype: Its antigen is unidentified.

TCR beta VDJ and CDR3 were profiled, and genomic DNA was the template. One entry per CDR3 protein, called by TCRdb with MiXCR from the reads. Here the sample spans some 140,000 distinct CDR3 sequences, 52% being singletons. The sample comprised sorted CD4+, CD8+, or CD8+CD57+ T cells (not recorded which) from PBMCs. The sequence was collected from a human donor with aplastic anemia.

The CDR3, as DNA: TGTGCCAGCAGAAGGGACAGGGAGTCCGCTGAAGCTTTCTTT. Translated, it gives CASRRDRESAEAFF. This chain uses TRBV2 with TRBJ1-1; 9 positions match TRBD1. The CDR3 length is 14 residues. The V and J ends lost 6 bases and 6 bases, in that order; junction bases with no gene match: 8. Germline CDR1 reads SNHLY; CDR2 reads FYNNEI.